The 29 T cell receptor beta chains below were found in one sample sequenced in a study of T cell responses to AZD1222 COVID-19 vaccine. The method was immunoSEQ multiplex PCR; TCRdb's version includes in-frame clones alone and lacks a portion of them. The table records about 150,000 clones, 80% to 90% of them present only once. This specimen consisted of peripheral blood, obtained on day 0 of AZD1222 vaccination. The receptors stem from an adult in good health.

In its sample, this clone is medium-sized (0.01 to 0.1%). The chain joins TRBV28 to TRBJ2-7; TRBD1 is a possible D gene (6 bases). Germline CDR1 and CDR2: MDHEN and SYDVKM. Deletions cut 8 bases from V and 0 bases from J, with 20 bases between. The CDR3 consists of 16 residues. CDR3 amino acids: CASGLRGYYSSYEQYF. Here the CDR3 DNA reads TGTGCCAGCGGACTCAGGGGATATTATAGCTCCTACGAGCAGTACTTC.

V gene TRBV29-1 combines with J gene TRBJ1-2; D unclear. Trimming cost V 7 bases and J 4 bases, with 13 bases left between them. The CDR3 runs 12 residues. Germline CDR1 and CDR2: SQVTM and ANQGSEA. CDR3 nucleotide sequence: TGCAGCGCCCGAACAGCCAGCTATGGCTACACCTTC. This translates into CSARTASYGYTF.

V is TRBV29-1 and J is TRBJ2-1, with 10 bases that match TRBD2. The CDR3 has 14 amino acids. The germline gives CDR1 SQVTM, CDR2 ANQGSEA. V dropped 8 bases and J dropped 9; count of bases not matched to a gene: 13. CDR3 coding DNA: TGCAGCCTCACGTCTAGCGGGAGAACTGGTGAGCAGTTCTTC. It translates to CSLTSSGRTGEQFF.

This chain connects TRBV30 to TRBJ1-2; D is possibly TRBD1 (6 bases). V was pared by 0 bases and J by 6 bases, with 14 bases between. Germline CDR1 GTSNPN, CDR2 SVGIG (reference sequence). The CDR3 extends over 14 amino acids. This chain's CDR3 is CAWSVTTGGHGYTF. Written as DNA, the CDR3 is TGTGCCTGGAGTGTCACTACCGGGGGGCATGGCTACACCTTC.

This chain links TRBV6-4 with TRBJ2-1; no definite D call. CDR1 is MRHNA and CDR2 is SNTAGT in the germline V gene. The CDR3 spans 13 residues. The V and J ends lost 5 bases and 8 bases respectively, with 13 bases between them. The CDR3 region is CASSQPPQDEQFF. Written as DNA, the CDR3 is TGTGCCAGCAGTCAACCACCCCAGGATGAGCAGTTCTTC.

The chain has TRBV19 and TRBJ2-4; the D gene is possibly TRBD2 (6 bases). CDR1 is LNHDA and CDR2 is SQIVND in the germline V gene (reference sequence). The CDR3 is 15 amino acids. The V gene lost 11 bases and the J gene lost 4 bases, with 21 bases spanning the gap. In nucleotides, the CDR3 is TGTGCCTCCTCGGTCGGGGCGGGAATTAAAAACATTCAGTACTTC. This gives the protein CASSVGAGIKNIQYF. The whole variable domain, remainder taken from reference TRBV19 and TRBJ2-4, is DGGITQSPKYLFRKEGQNVTLSCEQNLNHDAMYWYRQDPGQGLRLIYYSQIVNDFQKGDIAEGYSVSREKKESFPLTVTSAQKNPTAFYLCASSVGAGIKNIQYFGAGTRLSVL.

V and J are TRBV3-1 (or the pseudogene TRBV3-2) and TRBJ1-2; TRBD1 is a possible D gene (6 bases). The CDR3 consists of 13 residues. V was pared by 6 bases and J by 8 bases, with 16 bases between. In germline, CDR1 is LGHDT, CDR2 YNNKEL (reference sequence). The CDR3 reads CASRSQGDRGYTF. The CDR3 DNA reads TGTGCCAGCAGGTCACAGGGAGATCGCGGCTACACCTTC.

The chain joins TRBV4-1 to TRBJ2-5, with a weak D call TRBD1 (6 bases). V dropped 4 bases and J dropped 5 bases, with 14 bases sitting between them. Germline V gene sequence: CDR1 MGHRA, CDR2 YSYEKL. This CDR3 is built from 14 residues. The CDR3: CASSPADSPETQYF. CDR3 in DNA: TGCGCCAGCAGCCCAGCGGACAGTCCGGAGACCCAGTACTTC.

This rearrangement joins TRBV6-2 or TRBV6-3 to TRBJ1-5; unclear D gene. V was clipped by 6 bases and J by 4 bases, with 7 bases between them. This CDR3 has 12 amino acids. In germline, CDR1 is MNHEY, CDR2 SVGEGT. CDR3 residues: CASSIPNQPQHF. In DNA form, the CDR3 reads TGTGCCAGCAGCATCCCGAATCAGCCCCAGCATTTT.

The CDR3 loop reads CASSWGRGLLYEQYF. The CDR3 DNA reads TGTGCCAGCAGTTGGGGCAGGGGGCTTCTCTACGAGCAGTACTTC. The chain couples TRBV28 to TRBJ2-7, with 8 bases matching TRBD1. The germline gives CDR1 MDHEN, CDR2 SYDVKM. Trimming cost V 4 bases and J 3 bases; bases outside gene matches: 8. This CDR3 has 15 residues.

The chain carries TRBV28 and TRBJ1-5, with D uncertain. Germline V gives CDR1 MDHEN, CDR2 SYDVKM. V lost 4 bases, J lost 2 bases, and 18 bases lay in between. This CDR3 contains 17 residues. The CDR3 here is CASSSSPDTWRNQPQHF. The CDR3 DNA sequence: TGTGCCAGCAGTTCCTCCCCTGACACATGGCGCAATCAGCCCCAGCATTTT.

The rearrangement links TRBV3-1 (or the pseudogene TRBV3-2) to TRBJ2-7, with D uncertain. Germline values: CDR1 LGHDT, CDR2 YNNKEL (reference sequence). Trimming took 5 bases from V and 0 from J, leaving 20 bases between them. This CDR3 comprises 17 residues. The CDR3 DNA reads as TGTGCCAGCAGCTTCCAATTCCCCCACAGTAACTCCTACGAGCAGTACTTC. Its protein is CASSFQFPHSNSYEQYF.

V and J are TRBV27 and TRBJ2-3, with no clear D. CDR1 is MNHEY and CDR2 is SMNVEV in the germline V gene (reference sequence). This CDR3 is 12 amino acids long. V lost 2 bases and J 1 base, leaving 1 base between the germline ends. The CDR3 is CASSLGTDTQYF. In nucleotides, the CDR3 is TGTGCCAGCAGTTTAGGCACAGATACGCAGTATTTT.

This sequence joins TRBV6-2 or TRBV6-3 and TRBJ2-7; a weak D match, TRBD1 (5 bases). This CDR3 has 14 residues. Germline lookup yields CDR1 MNHEY and CDR2 SVGEGT. Trimming took off 2 bases at V and 3 bases at J, with 11 bases between the two ends. This CDR3 reads CASSYEWGGYEQYF. CDR3 coding DNA: TGTGCCAGCAGTTACGAGTGGGGCGGCTACGAGCAGTACTTC.

This clone was observed a handful of times. The chain uses TRBV4-2 and TRBJ2-7, with TRBD1 identical over 12 bases. From germline, CDR1 is LGHNA and CDR2 YNFKEQ. The length of the CDR3 is 16 residues. V trimming: 2 bases; J trimming: 7 bases; junction bases outside the gene matches: 9. CDR3 bases: TGTGCCAGCAGCCAACAAACCGGGACAGGGGGCTGGGAGCAGTACTTC. This codes for CASSQQTGTGGWEQYF.

This sequence joins TRBV29-1 and TRBJ2-7; D assignment may be TRBD1 or TRBD2 (5 bases each). V dropped 3 bases and J dropped 5 bases, with 14 bases sitting between them. Germline-derived CDR1 and CDR2 are SQVTM and ANQGSEA. The length of the CDR3 is 13 residues. The CDR3 coding sequence is TGCAGCGTTGATCCCTTGGGGGATCACGAGCAGTACTTC. This translates into CSVDPLGDHEQYF.

V gene TRBV6-5 combines with J gene TRBJ1-6; D call uncertain. The V gene's germline CDR1 is MNHEY and CDR2 SVGAGI. This CDR3 comprises 12 residues. V gave up 8 bases and J gave up 9 bases, with 11 bases separating them. CDR3 in DNA: TGTGCCAGCGATGCGAGGCCTTCACCCCTCCACTTT. The encoded protein is CASDARPSPLHF.

J is TRBJ1-3 and V is TRBV5-1, with TRBD1 as a possible D gene (6 bases). Germline-derived CDR1 and CDR2 are SGHRS and YFSETQ. The CDR3 has 14 amino acids. Trimming took 5 bases from V and 3 from J, leaving 12 bases between them. CDR3 residues: CASRGGTDGNTIYF. The CDR3 DNA sequence: TGCGCCAGCAGAGGGGGGACGGATGGAAACACCATATATTTT.

The CDR3 sequence is CASSPYRGYNSPLHF. In DNA, the CDR3 is TGTGCCAGCAGCCCCTACAGGGGCTATAATTCACCCCTCCACTTT. This chain joins TRBV7-6 and TRBJ1-6; 7 bases line up with TRBD1. Germline CDR1 is SGHVS and CDR2 is FNYEAQ. The V and J ends lost 5 bases and 3 bases, in that order; junction bases with no gene match: 4. The length of the CDR3 is 15 residues.

This sequence joins TRBV5-1 and TRBJ2-5; the D gene is possibly TRBD2 (6 bases). In germline, CDR1 is SGHRS, CDR2 YFSETQ. The CDR3 is 14 amino acids. The V gene lost 1 base and the J gene lost 4 bases, with 11 bases spanning the gap. The DNA of the CDR3 is TGCGCCAGCAGCTTGATTTCGGGGGTAGAGACCCAGTACTTC. Amino acids: CASSLISGVETQYF.

The chain has TRBV10-3 and TRBJ2-7; the match to TRBD2 covers 7 bases. The ends lost 7 bases at V and 0 bases at J; junction bases unmatched: 15. Germline lookup yields CDR1 ENHRY and CDR2 SYGVKD. The CDR3 extends over 17 amino acids. The chain's CDR3 is CAIMGPAGPPGSYEQYF. The CDR3, as DNA: TGTGCCATCATGGGTCCAGCGGGACCCCCGGGCTCCTACGAGCAGTACTTC.

This clone was observed a few times. The chain uses TRBV7-9 and TRBJ2-2; D might be TRBD2 (5 bases). Trimming took 4 bases from V and 4 from J, leaving 16 bases between them. This CDR3 is 16 amino acids long. Germline assignment: CDR1 SEHNR and CDR2 FQNEAQ (reference sequence). CDR3 amino acids: CASSSPARGFTGELFF. CDR3 nucleotides: TGTGCCAGCAGCTCCCCCGCCCGGGGTTTCACCGGGGAGCTGTTTTTT.

In its sample, this clone was seen a few times. The chain has TRBV2 and TRBJ1-5, with D possibly being TRBD1 (5 bases). There are 13 residues in the CDR3. V shed 10 bases and J shed 3 bases, with 13 bases lying between them. Germline CDR1 and CDR2: SNHLY and FYNNEI. The CDR3 region is CATTQGFNQPQHF. Here the CDR3 DNA reads TGTGCCACCACCCAGGGTTTCAATCAGCCCCAGCATTTT.

V is TRBV27 and J is TRBJ1-6, with D possibly matching TRBD1 (6 bases). The V gene's germline CDR1 is MNHEY and CDR2 SMNVEV (reference sequence). The CDR3 is made up of 14 amino acids. The V end was cut by 8 bases, the J end by 3 bases, with 11 bases between. Here the CDR3 DNA reads TGTGCCAGCCGGAGGGGGGGCTATAATTCACCCCTCCACTTT. Its protein is CASRRGGYNSPLHF.

The chain joins TRBV29-1 to TRBJ1-1, with D uncertain. The CDR3 is made up of 13 amino acids. Germline-derived CDR1 and CDR2 are SQVTM and ANQGSEA. V dropped 8 bases and J dropped 5 bases, with 18 bases sitting between them. DNA for the CDR3: TGCAGCATCCCGAACGGGGTATGGACTGAAGCTTTCTTT. This sequence encodes CSIPNGVWTEAFF.

The chain combines TRBV21-1 with TRBJ1-2; the tabulated D call, TRBD1, remains unverified against the DNA. TRBV21-1 corresponds to a pseudogene. The CDR3 has 13 residues. DNA for the CDR3: TGTGCCATCCCCAGGGGGACTAACTATGGCTACACCTTC. This translates into CAIPRGTNYGYTF.

The chain joins TRBV5-1 to TRBJ2-2, with TRBD2 matching 12 bases. V lost 3 bases, J lost 7 bases, and 7 bases stayed unmatched. Germline V gene sequence: CDR1 SGHRS, CDR2 YFSETQ. This CDR3 spans 16 amino acids. DNA for the CDR3: TGCGCCAGCAGCTCCCCGGGACTAGCGGGTGGCGGGGAGCTGTTTTTT. It encodes CASSSPGLAGGGELFF.

The chain carries TRBV5-1 and TRBJ1-2; possibly TRBD1 for D (6 bases). This CDR3 is built from 14 residues. V gave up 0 bases and J gave up 6 bases, with 12 bases separating them. Germline CDR1 and CDR2: SGHRS and YFSETQ. The CDR3 sequence: CASSLAGGSHGYTF. DNA for the CDR3: TGCGCCAGCAGCTTGGCCGGGGGCAGTCATGGCTACACCTTC.

V and J are TRBV6-5 and TRBJ1-2; tentatively, D is TRBD1 (5 bases). Germline CDR1 and CDR2: MNHEY and SVGAGI. V shed 5 bases and J shed 4 bases, with 14 bases lying between them. The CDR3 sequence is 14 residues long. CDR3 region: CASSPLRGGYGYTF. The CDR3 bases are TGTGCCAGCAGTCCTTTGAGGGGAGGCTATGGCTACACCTTC.